Listed below are T cell receptor beta chains from one sample, sequenced in a study of radiation and T cells in renal cell carcinoma. Sequencing was performed with immunoSEQ multiplex PCR; in TCRdb, only in-frame clones are kept and a portion is missing. The sample contains around 30,000 clones, over 70% of which appear only once. This material consisted of blood, taken from a patient whose treatment included radiotherapy and nephrectomy. These receptors all come from a man aged 60-69 years with renal cell carcinoma. CDR3s include the opening cysteine and the closing phenylalanine or tryptophan. The D gene is left open where the match is weak. Only some rows state a clone size, as once, few, many or a class for expanded clones.

D,J,V,size,DNA,CDR3
.,TRBJ1-1,TRBV11-2,.,TGTGCCAGCAGCTTAGCGGGCGGGGGGGCTTTCTTT,CASSLAGGGAFF
TRBD2,TRBJ2-5,TRBV7-2,.,TGTGCCAGCAGCCTCATAGCGGGCCAGACGGAGACCCAGTACTTC,CASSLIAGQTETQYF
TRBD1,TRBJ1-3,TRBV7-2,once,TGTGCCAGCGGGGGACAGGCCACCACCACCATATATTTT,CASGGQATTTIYF
.,TRBJ2-7,TRBV2,.,TGTGCCAGCAGTGTTAGTCCGAACCGCGAGCAGTACTTC,CASSVSPNREQYF
TRBD1,TRBJ1-2,TRBV27,once,TGTGCCAGCAGTTCGACAGGGAGGGGCTACACCTTC,CASSSTGRGYTF
TRBD2,TRBJ2-2,TRBV9,.,TGTGCCAGCAGCCCTCCCCCGGGACTAGCGTTGGACGGGGAGCTGTTTTTT,CASSPPPGLALDGELFF
.,TRBJ2-2,TRBV25-1,.,TGTGCCAGCAGTGAATCGGGGACGGTCAGCACCGGGGAGCTGTTTTTT,CASSESGTVSTGELFF
TRBD2,TRBJ2-1,TRBV7-2,.,TGTGCCAGCAGCAGGACTAGAGGCAATGAGCAGTTCTTC,CASSRTRGNEQFF
.,TRBJ2-1,TRBV10-1,.,TGCGCCAGCAGTGAGTCGGCTGGGACCCTATACTACAATGAGCAGTTCTTC,CASSESAGTLYYNEQFF
.,TRBJ2-1,TRBV7-8,.,TGTGCCAGCAGCTTTGCCGGTCGGGAACATGAGCAGTTCTTC,CASSFAGREHEQFF
.,TRBJ1-3,TRBV29-1,few,TGCAGCGTTGAAAGACCGGGGACTGGAAACACCATATATTTT,CSVERPGTGNTIYF
.,TRBJ2-2,TRBV5-1,.,TGCGCCAGCAGCTTGAACCCTGACAGAGACACCGGGGAGCTGTTTTTT,CASSLNPDRDTGELFF